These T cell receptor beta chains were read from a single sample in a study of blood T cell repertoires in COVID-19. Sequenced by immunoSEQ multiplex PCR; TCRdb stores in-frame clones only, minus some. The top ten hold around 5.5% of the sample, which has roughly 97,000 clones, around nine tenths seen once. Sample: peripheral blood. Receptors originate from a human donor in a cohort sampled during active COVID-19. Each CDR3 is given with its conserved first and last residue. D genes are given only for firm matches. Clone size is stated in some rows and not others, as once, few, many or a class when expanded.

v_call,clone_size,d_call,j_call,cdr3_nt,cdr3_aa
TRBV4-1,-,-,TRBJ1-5,TGCGCCAGCAGCCAAGATTGGAGCAGGGGAAGTTCGGAGCCCCAGCATTTT,CASSQDWSRGSSEPQHF
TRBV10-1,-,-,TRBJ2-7,TGCGCCAGCAGTGAGTCTCTAGGGGGTTCCTACGAGCAGTACTTC,CASSESLGGSYEQYF
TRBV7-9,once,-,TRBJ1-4,TGTGCCAGCAGCCCCGCCGTGGGGGGAACTAATGAAAAACTGTTTTTT,CASSPAVGGTNEKLFF
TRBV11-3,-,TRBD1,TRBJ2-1,TGTGCCAGCAGCTTAGAGGGAGTGTCAAGGGACAGGGTGAACAATGAGCAGTTCTTC,CASSLEGVSRDRVNNEQFF
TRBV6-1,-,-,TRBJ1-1,TGTGCCAGCAGTGAACTGAGACTCCCCCTCGGCGCTGAAGCTTTCTTT,CASSELRLPLGAEAFF
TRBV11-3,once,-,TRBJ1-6,TGTGCCAGCAGTTCAGTGGTTCAAAATTCACCCCTCCACTTT,CASSSVVQNSPLHF
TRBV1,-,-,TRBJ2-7,TGCACCAGCAGCGGTCACAGGGACCCCTACGAGCAGTACTTC,CTSSGHRDPYEQYF
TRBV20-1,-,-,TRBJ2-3,TGCAGTGCCCGGGAGTTGAATACGCAGTATTTT,CSARELNTQYF
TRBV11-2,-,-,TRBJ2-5,TGTGCCAGCAGCTTACCTCGGACGGACTACCAAGAGACCCAGTACTTC,CASSLPRTDYQETQYF
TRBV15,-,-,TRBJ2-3,TGTGCCACCCAACTCGGGTCGGGCGGGACCGGAGATACGCAGTATTTT,CATQLGSGGTGDTQYF
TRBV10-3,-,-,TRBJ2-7,TGTGCCATCAGTGAGGCCACCGGGACAAGACTTGGCGAGCAGTACTTC,CAISEATGTRLGEQYF
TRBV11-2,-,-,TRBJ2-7,TGTGCCAGCAGCTTCCAGGGATCCTACGAGCAGTACTTC,CASSFQGSYEQYF
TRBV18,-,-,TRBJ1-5,TGTGCCAGCTCACCAGGGGGGGCTCAGCCCCAGCATTTT,CASSPGGAQPQHF
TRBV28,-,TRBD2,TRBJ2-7,TGTGCCAGCAGTTTCACCCGGTCAGCGGGGGTTCACGAGCAGTACTTC,CASSFTRSAGVHEQYF
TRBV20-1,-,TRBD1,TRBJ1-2,TGCATCCCGACAGGGGGCTATGGCTACACCTTC,CIPTGGYGYTF
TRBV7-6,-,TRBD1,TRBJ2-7,TGTGCCAGCAGCAACTACGGACAGGGGGCCATATACGAGCAGTACTTC,CASSNYGQGAIYEQYF
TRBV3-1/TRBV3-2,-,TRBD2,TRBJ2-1,TGTGCCAGCAGGCAATTAGCGGGAGGGTATGAGCAGTTCTTC,CASRQLAGGYEQFF
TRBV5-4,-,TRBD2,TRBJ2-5,TGTGCCAGCAGCTTGGGGACTAGCGGGAGGGGGGCCCAAGAGACCCAGTACTTC,CASSLGTSGRGAQETQYF
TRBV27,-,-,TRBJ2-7,TGTGCCAGCAGTGGCAGCGGGACATCCAGTTCCTACGAGCAGTACTTC,CASSGSGTSSSYEQYF
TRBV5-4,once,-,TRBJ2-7,TGTGCCAGCAGCTACACTTTTGGGGCCGGCGAGCAGTACTTC,CASSYTFGAGEQYF
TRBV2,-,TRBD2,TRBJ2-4,TGTGCCACCTCCCGGGGCAGGGAGGGAAACATTCAGTACTTC,CATSRGREGNIQYF
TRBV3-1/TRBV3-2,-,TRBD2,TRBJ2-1,TGTGCCAGCAGCCAAGACCCTAGCGGGGCCTACAATGAGCAGTTCTTC,CASSQDPSGAYNEQFF
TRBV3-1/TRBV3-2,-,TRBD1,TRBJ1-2,TGTGCCAGCAGCCTAGCCGGGACAGGGTATGGCTACACCTTC,CASSLAGTGYGYTF
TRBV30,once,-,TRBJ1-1,TGTGCCTGGAGTACGGGGATAGGCACTGAAGCTTTCTTT,CAWSTGIGTEAFF
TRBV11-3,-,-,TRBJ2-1,TGTGCCAGCAGCTCCCCGGGGTTGGAAAATGAGCAGTTCTTC,CASSSPGLENEQFF
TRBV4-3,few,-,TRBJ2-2,-,CASSQDRTGSCFF
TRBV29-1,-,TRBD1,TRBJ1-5,TGCAGCGTTGCACAGGGGAATGAGCCCCAGCATTTT,CSVAQGNEPQHF
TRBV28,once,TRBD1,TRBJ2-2,TGTGCCACCAGGGGACAGGGGATCGCCGGGGAGCTGTTTTTT,CATRGQGIAGELFF
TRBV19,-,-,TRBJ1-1,TGTGCCAGTACGAAACCTCAGGGGCTCCCTGAAGCTTTCTTT,CASTKPQGLPEAFF
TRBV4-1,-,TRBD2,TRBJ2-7,TGCGCCAGCAGCCAAGGGGGACTAGCGGGAAACGAGCAGTACTTC,CASSQGGLAGNEQYF
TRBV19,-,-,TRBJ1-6,TGTGCCAGTAGTATACGGGGAGATTCACCCCTCCACTTT,CASSIRGDSPLHF
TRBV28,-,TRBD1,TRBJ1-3,TGTGCCAGCAGTTTATTTAGTGGACAGGGAAGCTCTGGAAACACCATATATTTT,CASSLFSGQGSSGNTIYF
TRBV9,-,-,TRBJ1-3,TGTGCCAGCAGCGTCCCAGGGAGGAACACCATATATTTT,CASSVPGRNTIYF
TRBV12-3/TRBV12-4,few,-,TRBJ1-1,TGTGCCAGCAGTTACGGACAGCCTGAAGCTTTCTTT,CASSYGQPEAFF
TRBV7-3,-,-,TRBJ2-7,TGTGCCAGCAGCTTAAACGAGGTAGGTCAGGGCCACGAGCAGTACTTC,CASSLNEVGQGHEQYF
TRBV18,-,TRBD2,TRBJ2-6,TGTGCCAGCTCACTCTCGCCGGGACTAGCGGGTTCTGGGGCCAACGTCCTGACTTTC,CASSLSPGLAGSGANVLTF
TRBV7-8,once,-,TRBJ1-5,TGTGCCAGCAGCCCACCGGGTCAGCCCCAGCATTTT,CASSPPGQPQHF
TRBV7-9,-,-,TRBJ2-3,TGTGCCAGCAGCCCATTCCTAACGGAGCCCGATACGCAGTATTTT,CASSPFLTEPDTQYF
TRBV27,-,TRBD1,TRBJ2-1,TGTGCCAGCAGTACCGGGACAGGGTCCTACAATGAGCAGTTCTTC,CASSTGTGSYNEQFF
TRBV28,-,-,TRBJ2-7,TGTGCCAGCAGTTTAATAGACTACGAGCAGTACTTC,CASSLIDYEQYF
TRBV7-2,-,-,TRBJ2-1,TGTGCCAGCAGCTTAGGCTGGCAGGAAATCTACAATGAGCAGTTCTTC,CASSLGWQEIYNEQFF
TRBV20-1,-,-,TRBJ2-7,TGCAGTGCAACCCCCGGGGGCGAGCAGTACTTC,CSATPGGEQYF
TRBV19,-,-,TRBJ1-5,TGTGCCAGTAGTATTGCTGCGGGGGATCAGCCCCAGCATTTT,CASSIAAGDQPQHF
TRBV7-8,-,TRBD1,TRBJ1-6,TGTGCCAGCAGCCCGACAGGGGGCTATTCACCCCTCCACTTT,CASSPTGGYSPLHF
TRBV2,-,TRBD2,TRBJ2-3,TGTGCCAGCAGCAGCGGGAGGGCAGATACGCAGTATTTT,CASSSGRADTQYF
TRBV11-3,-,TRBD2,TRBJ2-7,TGTGCCAGCAGCCCGCGACTAGCGGGGGCCTACGAGCAGTACTTC,CASSPRLAGAYEQYF
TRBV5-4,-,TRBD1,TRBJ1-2,TGTGCCAGCAGCTTGGAGACAGGGGCTGGCTACACCTTC,CASSLETGAGYTF
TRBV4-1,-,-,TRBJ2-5,TGCGCCAGCAGCCAAGAGAGAGGGTTCCGGAATCAAGAGACCCAGTACTTC,CASSQERGFRNQETQYF
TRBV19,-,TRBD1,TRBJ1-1,TGTGCCAGTAGTTACAGGGGAAGGAGCGAGACTGAAGCTTTCTTT,CASSYRGRSETEAFF
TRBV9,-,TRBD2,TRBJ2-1,TGTGCCAGCAGCGTAGGGTCGGGACTAGCGGGAAAGTACAATGAGCAGTTCTTC,CASSVGSGLAGKYNEQFF
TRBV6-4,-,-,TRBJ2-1,TGTGCCAGCAGTAGCGGGACACTCAATGAGCAGTTCTTC,CASSSGTLNEQFF